This T cell receptor (beta chain) was sequenced for a study of graft-versus-host responses after intestinal transplantation. The CDR3 totals 16 residues. V lost 8 bases and J lost 4; bases outside the gene matches: 13. Germline lookup yields CDR1 SGHVS and CDR2 FNYEAQ. Measured with immunoSEQ multiplex PCR; TCRdb has only the in-frame clones, and not every one. The repertoire includes fewer than 8,500 clones, more than 85% of them detected once, and 2.1% sits in the top ten. The sequence derives from a human patient who received an intestinal transplant, so some T cells may come from the graft donor. Specimen: PBMCs, collected 11 days after intestinal transplantation. The chain couples TRBV7-6 to TRBJ2-5, with 10 bases fitting TRBD2. CDR3 region: CASSPGSGRVGETQYF. The CDR3 DNA sequence: TGTGCCAGCTCCCCAGGGAGCGGGAGGGTTGGAGAGACCCAGTACTTC.